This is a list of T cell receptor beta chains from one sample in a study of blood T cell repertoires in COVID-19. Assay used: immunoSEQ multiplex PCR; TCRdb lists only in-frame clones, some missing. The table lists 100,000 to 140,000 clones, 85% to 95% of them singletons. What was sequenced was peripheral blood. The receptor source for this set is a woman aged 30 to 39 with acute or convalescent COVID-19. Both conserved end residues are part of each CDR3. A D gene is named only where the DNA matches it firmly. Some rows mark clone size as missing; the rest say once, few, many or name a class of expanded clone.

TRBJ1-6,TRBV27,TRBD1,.,CASSFRDSISPLHF,TGTGCCAGCAGTTTCCGGGACAGTATATCACCCCTCCACTTT
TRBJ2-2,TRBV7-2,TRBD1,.,CASSWRQGSGELFF,TGTGCCAGCAGCTGGAGACAGGGGTCAGGGGAGCTGTTTTTT
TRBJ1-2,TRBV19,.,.,CASRAGADGYTF,TGTGCCAGTAGAGCAGGAGCGGATGGCTACACCTTC
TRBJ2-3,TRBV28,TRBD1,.,CASSSPIPRTGRSSTDTQYF,TGTGCCAGCAGTTCACCTATACCGAGGACAGGGAGATCTAGCACAGATACGCAGTATTTT
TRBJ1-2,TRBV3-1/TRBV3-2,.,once,CASSPKFNRVIPYGYTF,TGTGCCAGCAGCCCCAAATTTAACAGGGTGATCCCCTATGGCTACACCTTC
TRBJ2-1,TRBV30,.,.,CAWSPRYEQFF,TGTGCCTGGAGTCCCCGTTATGAGCAGTTCTTC
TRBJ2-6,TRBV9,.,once,CASSEGHYSGANVLTF,TGTGCCAGCAGCGAGGGACATTACTCTGGGGCCAACGTCCTGACTTTC
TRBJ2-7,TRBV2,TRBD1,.,CASSRGQGGAEQYF,TGTGCCAGCAGCCGGGGACAGGGAGGCGCCGAGCAGTACTTC
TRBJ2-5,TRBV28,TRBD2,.,CASTPFPRPGLAGDGKETQYF,TGTGCCAGCACCCCCTTCCCCCGACCCGGACTAGCGGGAGATGGAAAAGAGACCCAGTACTTC
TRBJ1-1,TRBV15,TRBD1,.,CATSRDLGTANTEAFF,TGTGCCACCAGCAGAGATCTCGGGACAGCGAACACTGAAGCTTTCTTT
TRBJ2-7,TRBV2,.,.,CASRPGLRDGEQYF,TGTGCCAGCAGGCCGGGACTCCGAGATGGGGAGCAGTACTTC
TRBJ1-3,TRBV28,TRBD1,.,CASSLTGTNSGNTIYF,TGTGCCAGCAGTTTGACAGGGACCAACTCTGGAAACACCATATATTTT
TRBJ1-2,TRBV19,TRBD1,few,CASRTGVYYGYTF,TGTGCCAGCCGGACAGGCGTCTACTATGGCTACACCTTC
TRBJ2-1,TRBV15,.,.,CATSRAPSGSYNEQFF,TGTGCCACCAGCAGAGCCCCCAGCGGTTCCTACAATGAGCAGTTCTTC
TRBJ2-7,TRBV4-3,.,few,CASSQDSRGEQYF,TGCGCCAGCAGCCAAGACTCGCGGGGCGAGCAGTACTTC
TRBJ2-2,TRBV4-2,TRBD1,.,CASSQPAVRDRRLTGELFF,TGTGCCAGCAGCCAACCCGCAGTCCGGGACAGGAGACTGACCGGGGAGCTGTTTTTT
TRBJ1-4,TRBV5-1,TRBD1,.,CASSQGAVDEKLFF,TGCGCCAGCAGTCAGGGGGCCGTCGATGAAAAACTGTTTTTT
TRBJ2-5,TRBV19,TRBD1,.,CASSWGQNKETQYF,TGTGCCAGTAGCTGGGGACAGAATAAAGAGACCCAGTACTTC
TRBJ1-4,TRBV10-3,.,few,CAISESGRGSNEKLFF,TGTGCCATCAGTGAGTCTGGCAGGGGCAGTAATGAAAAACTGTTTTTT
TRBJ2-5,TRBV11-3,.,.,CASSPGRGGLETQYF,TGTGCCAGCAGCCCCGGGCGTGGCGGGTTAGAGACCCAGTACTTC
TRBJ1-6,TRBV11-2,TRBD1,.,CASSPHPRTGNNSPLHF,TGTGCCAGCAGCCCCCATCCGAGGACAGGGAATAATTCACCCCTCCACTTT
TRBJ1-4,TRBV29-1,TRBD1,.,CSVALQGAQEKLFF,TGCAGCGTTGCCTTACAGGGGGCACAGGAAAAACTGTTTTTT
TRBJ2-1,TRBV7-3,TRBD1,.,CASSHTGGALNEQFF,TGTGCCAGCAGCCATACAGGGGGCGCATTGAATGAGCAGTTCTTC
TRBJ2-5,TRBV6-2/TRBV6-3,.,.,CASSSPSFEGRDETQYF,TGTGCCAGCAGCTCCCCCAGTTTCGAGGGCAGAGATGAGACCCAGTACTTC
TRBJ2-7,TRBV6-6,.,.,CASSPPSSYEQYF,TGTGCCAGCAGTCCCCCCTCCTCCTACGAGCAGTACTTC
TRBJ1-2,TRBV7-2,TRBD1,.,CASGDRVPYGYTF,TGTGCCAGCGGTGACAGGGTCCCTTATGGCTACACCTTC
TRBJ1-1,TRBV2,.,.,CASSWTESEAFF,TGTGCCAGCAGTTGGACAGAATCTGAAGCTTTCTTT
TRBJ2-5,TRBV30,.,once,CAWNIQETQYF,TGTGCCTGGAACATCCAAGAGACCCAGTACTTC
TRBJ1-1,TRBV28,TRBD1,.,CASTRTGTRNTEAFF,TGTGCCAGCACCAGGACAGGGACCAGGAACACTGAAGCTTTCTTT
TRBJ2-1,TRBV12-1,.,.,CASSYRREGMDNEQFF,TGTGCCAGCAGCTACCGCCGGGAGGGAATGGACAATGAGCAGTTCTTC
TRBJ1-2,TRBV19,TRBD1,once,CASRTGGVYGYTF,TGTGCCAGTAGGACAGGGGGCGTCTATGGCTACACCTTC
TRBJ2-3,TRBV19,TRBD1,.,CASTLSTTGALDTQYF,TGTGCCAGTACCTTATCGACGACAGGGGCTTTAGATACGCAGTATTTT
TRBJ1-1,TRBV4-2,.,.,CASSQEGAPGTEAFF,TGTGCCAGCAGCCAAGAAGGGGCCCCTGGAACTGAAGCTTTCTTT
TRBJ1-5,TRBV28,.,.,CASKSRRGSVGQPQHF,TGTGCCAGCAAGTCCAGAAGGGGGTCGGTTGGGCAGCCCCAGCATTTT
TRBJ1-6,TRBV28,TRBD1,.,CASSLRTGSSYNSPLHF,TGTGCCAGCAGTTTAAGGACAGGTAGCTCCTATAATTCACCCCTCCACTTT
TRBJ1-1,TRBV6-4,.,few,CASRYIGGKNTEAFF,TGTGCCAGCAGATATATCGGGGGGAAGAACACTGAAGCTTTCTTT
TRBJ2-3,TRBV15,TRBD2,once,CATSRVSGGAGDTQYF,TGTGCCACCAGCAGAGTTAGCGGGGGGGCGGGAGATACGCAGTATTTT
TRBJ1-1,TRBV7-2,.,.,CASSLGRRTLRAEAFF,TGTGCCAGCAGCCTTGGACGGAGAACACTCAGGGCTGAAGCTTTCTTT
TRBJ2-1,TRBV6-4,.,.,CASSDPGLREQFF,TGTGCCAGCAGTGACCCAGGACTAAGGGAGCAGTTCTTC
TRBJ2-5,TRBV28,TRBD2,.,CASSPSGGAVETQYF,TGTGCCAGCAGCCCTAGCGGGGGGGCGGTCGAGACCCAGTACTTC
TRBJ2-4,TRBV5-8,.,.,CASSRYQNIQYF,TGTGCCAGCAGCCGGTACCAAAACATTCAGTACTTC
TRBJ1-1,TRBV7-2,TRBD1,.,CASSSLTGWNTEAFF,TGTGCCAGCAGCTCCTTGACAGGGTGGAACACTGAAGCTTTCTTT
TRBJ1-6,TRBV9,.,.,CASSAGGYNSPLHF,TGTGCCAGCAGCGCGGGTGGATATAATTCACCCCTCCACTTT
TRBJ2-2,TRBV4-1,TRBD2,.,CASTPLGGTRDTGELFF,TGCGCCAGCACCCCACTCGGCGGGACTAGAGACACCGGGGAGCTGTTTTTT
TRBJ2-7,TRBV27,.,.,CASSLSVRSSYEQYF,TGTGCCAGCAGTTTATCTGTTAGAAGCTCCTACGAGCAGTACTTC
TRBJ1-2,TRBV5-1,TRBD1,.,CASSVQGQRYTF,TGCGCCAGCAGCGTACAGGGGCAGCGCTACACCTTC
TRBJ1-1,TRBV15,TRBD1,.,CATSRGRDRGDTEAFF,TGTGCCACCAGCAGAGGACGGGACAGGGGTGACACTGAAGCTTTCTTT
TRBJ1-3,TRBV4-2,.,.,CASSQERHPAGNTIYF,TGTGCCAGCAGCCAAGAGCGACACCCCGCTGGAAACACCATATATTTT
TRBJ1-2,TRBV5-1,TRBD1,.,CASSTGQGAVGYTF,TGCGCCAGCAGCACGGGACAGGGGGCGGTTGGCTACACCTTC
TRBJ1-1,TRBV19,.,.,CASSNQVRTEAFF,TGTGCCAGTAGTAATCAAGTGCGCACTGAAGCTTTCTTT
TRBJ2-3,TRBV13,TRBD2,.,CASSLGVGLAPLAGTDTQYF,TGTGCCAGCAGCTTAGGTGTAGGACTAGCACCTCTCGCTGGCACAGATACGCAGTATTTT
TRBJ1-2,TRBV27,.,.,CASSLSPGFNGYTF,TGTGCCAGCAGTTTATCACCAGGGTTCAATGGCTACACCTTC
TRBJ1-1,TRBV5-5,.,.,CASSFGSETEAFF,TGTGCCAGCAGCTTCGGGTCGGAGACTGAAGCTTTCTTT
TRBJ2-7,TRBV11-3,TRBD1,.,CASSLRQGSSYEQYF,TGTGCCAGCAGCCTAAGACAGGGGAGCTCCTACGAGCAGTACTTC
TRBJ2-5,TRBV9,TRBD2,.,CASSVGLTSETQTQYF,TGTGCCAGCAGCGTAGGATTGACTAGCGAGACGCAGACCCAGTACTTC
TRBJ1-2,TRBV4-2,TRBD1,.,CASSQASGQGHYGYTF,TGTGCCAGCAGCCAAGCTTCGGGACAGGGACACTATGGCTACACCTTC
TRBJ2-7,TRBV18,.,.,CASSPPFGGSDSYEQYF,TGTGCCAGCTCACCACCGTTCGGCGGAAGCGATTCCTACGAGCAGTACTTC
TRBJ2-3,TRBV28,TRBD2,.,CANAGGLTDTQYF,TGTGCCAACGCGGGGGGCCTCACAGATACGCAGTATTTT
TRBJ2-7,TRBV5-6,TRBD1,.,CASSLLGLRRDRKYEQYF,TGTGCCAGCAGCTTGTTGGGTTTAAGACGGGACAGAAAATACGAGCAGTACTTC